The present TCR beta chain was sequenced within a study of T cell repertoires in ileal Crohn's disease. General observations from the study: Active smokers at surgery had more clonal expansions than non-smokers.

The protocol was immunoSEQ multiplex PCR, while the TCRdb copy is restricted to in-frame clones and leaves out a portion. The table shows fewer than 6,500 clones, with around nine tenths occurring only once. Surgical specimens yielded lamina propria lymphocytes, which were density-gradient separated and then sorted. Germline CDR1 reads MDHEN; CDR2 reads SYDVKM. This CDR3 contains 14 residues. V lost 7 bases and J lost 4; bases outside the gene matches: 5. This clone was counted a single time. The antigen is unknown. This TCR was sampled from an adult with Crohn's disease. Some clones in this sample may be carry-over from other donors' samples. The chain combines TRBV28 with TRBJ1-5; TRBD1 matches at 9 bases. Sequencing was done on a sample of CD4+ T cells from ileum. Written as DNA, the CDR3 is TGTGCCAGCATTTCGGGACAGGGAAATCAGCCCCAGCATTTT. Protein product: CASISGQGNQPQHF.